The 24 T cell receptor beta chains listed next were all sequenced from one sample in a study of blood T cell repertoires in COVID-19. Clones were sequenced by immunoSEQ multiplex PCR, and TCRdb holds only the in-frame ones, with some missing. Of about 200,000 clones listed, roughly 83% were seen once; the top ten hold about 5.6%. The sequenced sample consisted of PBMCs or T cells enriched from blood (not recorded which). Receptors were obtained from a man aged 40-55 years with acute COVID-19.

The gene calls are TRBV29-1 and TRBJ2-3; 9 bases line up with TRBD2. V was clipped by 5 bases and J by 11 bases; unmatched bases: 20. The germline gives CDR1 SQVTM, CDR2 ANQGSEA. The CDR3 totals 16 residues. In DNA, the CDR3 is TGCAGCGTTTCACACCGGGAGATAGCGGGGGCCGAAGGGCAGTATTTT. It translates to CSVSHREIAGAEGQYF.

In this sample, this clone turned up once. The V gene is TRBV2, the J gene TRBJ1-5, with TRBD1 as a possible D gene (5 bases). Germline values: CDR1 SNHLY, CDR2 FYNNEI. V was clipped by 1 base and J by 4 bases, with 8 bases between them. The CDR3 has 14 amino acids. The CDR3 loop reads CASSEGQRNQPQHF. CDR3 DNA: TGTGCCAGCAGTGAAGGACAGCGAAATCAGCCCCAGCATTTT.

This rearrangement joins TRBV2 to TRBJ1-6; perhaps TRBD1 as D (6 bases). The CDR3 runs to 20 residues. The germline V gene has CDR1 SNHLY and CDR2 FYNNEI. Between the trimmed V and J ends, which lost 2 bases and 1 base, there was a span of 21 bases. CDR3 sequence (DNA): TGTGCCAGCAGTGAAAGCTCACAGGGACGGAGTGCGTCCTATAATTCACCCCTCCACTTT. As protein: CASSESSQGRSASYNSPLHF.

This chain connects TRBV11-1 to TRBJ2-7, with D maybe TRBD2 (6 bases). V was pared by 2 bases and J by 2 bases, with 16 bases between. Germline lookup yields CDR1 SGHAT and CDR2 FQDESV (reference sequence). The CDR3 is 16 residues long. This CDR3 is CASSLPSGLPPYEQYF. Here the CDR3 DNA reads TGTGCCAGCAGCTTACCCAGCGGGCTCCCCCCCTACGAGCAGTACTTC.

The rearrangement joins TRBV9 to TRBJ2-7, with TRBD2 identical over 7 bases. From germline, CDR1 is SGDLS and CDR2 YYNGEE. The CDR3 loop spans 14 amino acids. With V trimmed by 2 bases and J by 2 bases, 4 bases remained unmatched. CDR3 protein: CASSVGTTPYEQYF. In nucleotides, the CDR3 is TGTGCCAGCAGCGTTGGGACTACTCCCTACGAGCAGTACTTC.

The chain links TRBV2 to TRBJ2-2, with D unclear. There are 13 residues in the CDR3. V was cut by 9 bases and J by 1 base, with 9 bases left in between. The germline CDR1 and CDR2 sequences are SNHLY and FYNNEI. The CDR3 here is CARLQRNTGELFF. The CDR3 DNA reads as TGTGCCAGGCTACAGAGGAACACCGGGGAGCTGTTTTTT.

The CDR3 spells CASSFGGAGETQYF. The CDR3 DNA is TGTGCCAGCAGCTTTGGGGGGGCTGGGGAGACCCAGTACTTC. The rearrangement links TRBV5-5 to TRBJ2-5, with D perhaps matching TRBD2 (7 bases). The CDR3 contains 14 residues. Germline lookup yields CDR1 SGHKS and CDR2 YYEKEE (reference sequence). Trimming took 2 bases from V and 5 from J, leaving 13 bases between them. The full variable domain, with the rest looked up from reference TRBV5-5 and TRBJ2-5, is DAGVTQSPTHLIKTRGQQVTLRCSPISGHKSVSWYQQVLGQGPQFIFQYYEKEERGRGNFPDRFSARQFPNYSSELNVNALLLGDSALYLCASSFGGAGETQYFGPGTRLLVL.

The chain has TRBV24-1 and TRBJ2-5; 11 nucleotides match TRBD1. V trimming: 3 bases; J trimming: 11 bases; junction bases outside the gene matches: 10. The CDR3 has 15 amino acids. Per the germline V gene, CDR1 is KGHDR and CDR2 is SFDVKD. The CDR3 protein is CATSDAGQGAWVQYF. The DNA of the CDR3 is TGTGCCACCAGTGATGCCGGACAGGGGGCTTGGGTGCAGTACTTC.

CDR3 region: CASSQKEGTNEKLFF. The DNA of the CDR3 is TGCGCCAGCAGCCAAAAGGAGGGAACTAATGAAAAACTGTTTTTT. This rearrangement joins TRBV4-1 to TRBJ1-4; D gene unclear. Germline assignment: CDR1 MGHRA and CDR2 YSYEKL. This CDR3 has 15 amino acids. Trimming left V 2 bases short and J 1 base short, with 8 bases between.

The genes are TRBV2 and TRBJ1-4; possibly TRBD1 for D (6 bases). V shed 3 bases and J shed 8 bases, with 13 bases lying between them. CDR3 length equals 14 residues. CDR1 is SNHLY, CDR2 FYNNEI, per germline. In DNA form, the CDR3 reads TGTGCCAGCAGTGAGCAGGGGCGTAGGGAAAAACTGTTTTTT. It codes for CASSEQGRREKLFF.

Remarks on this clone: The same CDR3 also results from other DNA sequences found in this sample. The chain carries TRBV6-5 and TRBJ1-1; D is uncertain. Trimming left V 2 bases short and J 2 bases short, with 6 bases between. CDR3 size: 13 residues. Looked up from germline, CDR1 is MNHEY and CDR2 is SVGAGI. In nucleotides, the CDR3 is TGTGCCAGCAGTTACCCCGGTAACACTGAAGCTTTCTTT. It is translated as CASSYPGNTEAFF.

This chain links TRBV3-1 (or the pseudogene TRBV3-2) with TRBJ2-3; the D is unclear. Germline CDR1 LGHDT, CDR2 YNNKEL (reference sequence). V lost 4 bases and J lost 4, with 12 bases in between. The CDR3 contains 14 residues. CDR3 nucleotide sequence: TGTGCCAGCAGCCCCACCCTCGGGTCAGATACGCAGTATTTT. As protein: CASSPTLGSDTQYF.

In this sample, this clone turned up once. The J gene is TRBJ2-1, the V gene TRBV6-2 or TRBV6-3; 13 bases agree with TRBD2. This CDR3 has 17 residues. The germline CDR1 and CDR2 sequences are MNHEY and SVGEGT. The J segment lost 0 bases and the V segment lost 5 bases, leaving 4 bases of the junction unmatched. The CDR3 loop is CASSGGLAGFSYNEQFF. The CDR3, as DNA: TGTGCCAGCAGTGGGGGACTAGCGGGATTCTCCTACAATGAGCAGTTCTTC.

V is TRBV3-1 (or the pseudogene TRBV3-2) and J is TRBJ2-2; no reliable D call. Trimming left V 4 bases short and J 0 bases short, with 6 bases between. The CDR3 runs to 14 residues. Per the germline V gene, CDR1 is LGHDT and CDR2 is YNNKEL (reference sequence). CDR3: CASSRHANTGELFF. CDR3 nucleotides: TGTGCCAGCAGCCGACATGCGAACACCGGGGAGCTGTTTTTT.

The chain carries TRBV3-1 (or the pseudogene TRBV3-2) and TRBJ2-5, with 7 bases aligning to TRBD1. This CDR3 has 17 amino acids. V trimming: 4 bases; J trimming: 2 bases; junction bases outside the gene matches: 13. The germline CDR1 and CDR2 sequences are LGHDT and YNNKEL (reference sequence). The CDR3 DNA reads TGTGCCAGCAGCCGAAAACACAAAATGGACAGGCAAGAGACCCAGTACTTC. It encodes CASSRKHKMDRQETQYF.

Remarks on this clone: Other DNA sequences in this specimen translate into the identical CDR3. V gene TRBV2 combines with J gene TRBJ1-1, with a weak D call TRBD1 (5 bases). Germline V gene data show CDR1 as SNHLY and CDR2 as FYNNEI. V gave up 4 bases and J gave up 2 bases, with 11 bases separating them. The CDR3 is made up of 14 amino acids. CDR3: CASSVGRANTEAFF. The DNA for the CDR3 is TGTGCCAGCAGTGTAGGCAGGGCTAACACTGAAGCTTTCTTT.

The chain uses TRBV30 and TRBJ1-2, with 8 nucleotides matching TRBD1. After removal of 0 bases from V and 7 bases from J, the junction contained 10 bases not matched to a gene. Germline V gene lookup returns CDR1 GTSNPN and CDR2 SVGIG (reference sequence). There are 15 residues in the CDR3. The CDR3 is CAWSVPDRAQGGYTF. The DNA of the CDR3 is TGTGCCTGGAGTGTACCGGACAGGGCGCAGGGTGGCTACACCTTC.

This chain connects TRBV7-6 to TRBJ2-5, with TRBD2 identical over 10 bases. The CDR3 spans 15 residues. Germline CDR1 SGHVS, CDR2 FNYEAQ. J lost 5 bases, V lost 5 bases, and 8 bases had no gene match. The CDR3 bases are TGTGCCAGCAGCCTTTCTAGCGGGAGTGCGGAGACCCAGTACTTC. The encoded protein is CASSLSSGSAETQYF.

The chain couples TRBV4-3 to TRBJ2-2; D is possibly TRBD2 (5 bases). The germline V gene has CDR1 LGHNA and CDR2 YSLEER. The CDR3 is 14 residues long. Deletions cut 8 bases from V and 0 bases from J, with 10 bases between. CDR3 protein: CASALGANTGELFF. The CDR3 DNA follows: TGCGCCAGCGCGCTCGGGGCGAACACCGGGGAGCTGTTTTTT.

The CDR3 reads CASSFALYPAGYHEQYF. In nucleotides, the CDR3 is TGTGCCAGCAGCTTCGCACTATATCCAGCGGGATACCACGAGCAGTACTTC. V and J are TRBV13 and TRBJ2-7; TRBD2 agrees at 7 bases. V shed 3 bases and J 5 bases; nucleotides not matched to a gene: 16. The CDR3 runs 17 residues. The germline gives CDR1 PRHDT, CDR2 FYEKMQ (reference sequence).

V gene TRBV29-1 combines with J gene TRBJ1-1, with D unresolved. Germline V gene sequence: CDR1 SQVTM, CDR2 ANQGSEA. With 5 bases removed from V and 5 bases from J, the gap between germline ends came to 12 bases. This CDR3 has 12 residues. The CDR3 DNA reads as TGCAGCGTTACGGAACTAGGGACTGAAGCTTTCTTT. Translated: CSVTELGTEAFF.

The chain is built from TRBV27 and TRBJ2-7; 8 positions match TRBD2. The CDR3 contains 14 residues. Trimming took 3 bases from V and 12 from J; bases not matched to a gene: 13. The V gene's germline CDR1 is MNHEY and CDR2 SMNVEV (reference sequence). The DNA of the CDR3 is TGTGCCAGCAGTTTCTGGCTAGCGGGTTCCAAAACGTACTTC. Its protein is CASSFWLAGSKTYF.

J is TRBJ2-3 and V is TRBV7-9, with 7 bases aligning to TRBD2. With 6 bases clipped from V and 6 bases from J, the junction kept 9 bases outside the gene matches. CDR3 length equals 14 residues. Per germline, CDR1 SEHNR and CDR2 FQNEAQ (reference sequence). The CDR3 DNA follows: TGTGCCAGCAGGCCGCTAGCGGTCTTTGATACGCAGTATTTT. Encoded protein: CASRPLAVFDTQYF. Together with reference TRBV7-9 and TRBJ2-3, the CDR3 gives the full variable domain: DTGVSQNPRHKITKRGQNVTFRCDPISEHNRLYWYRQTLGQGPEFLTYFQNEAQLEKSRLLSDRFSAERPKGSFSTLEIQRTEQGDSAMYLCASRPLAVFDTQYFGPGTRLTVL.

J is TRBJ1-2 and V is TRBV30, with D hard to call. Germline assignment: CDR1 GTSNPN and CDR2 SVGIG (reference sequence). CDR3 length: 14 residues. V was shortened by 2 bases and J by 6 bases, with 16 bases between the two germline ends. CDR3 loop: CAWSTLAGMDGYTF. CDR3 sequence (DNA): TGTGCCTGGAGTACATTGGCGGGGATGGATGGCTACACCTTC.